This passage covers 18 T cell receptor beta chains from one sample sequenced in a study of immune evolution from preneoplasia to lung adenocarcinoma. Repertoires were generated with immunoSEQ multiplex PCR, while TCRdb's copy carries only in-frame clones and drops some. Among 2,000 to 2,500 clones listed, about four fifths were seen once. The sample taken for sequencing was FFPE normal lung tissue adjacent to the tumor. All receptors come from a person in their sixties with lung adenocarcinoma.

This clone counts as large. This sequence joins TRBV28 and TRBJ2-7; D gene uncertain. The CDR3 loop spans 12 amino acids. V gave up 4 bases and J gave up 2 bases, with 6 bases separating them. The germline V gene encodes CDR1 MDHEN and CDR2 SYDVKM. The CDR3 is CASSSRTYEQYF. The CDR3 DNA follows: TGTGCCAGCAGTTCTCGGACCTACGAGCAGTACTTC.

This clone was seen more than once but under ten times. The chain carries TRBV19 and TRBJ2-3; 8 nucleotides agree with TRBD2. The CDR3 runs to 14 residues. With 5 bases clipped from V and 5 bases from J, the junction kept 6 bases outside the gene matches. From germline, CDR1 is LNHDA and CDR2 SQIVND (reference sequence). Here the CDR3 DNA reads TGTGCCAGTAGTCGAGCGGGAGAACTAGATACGCAGTATTTT. It encodes CASSRAGELDTQYF.

V is TRBV6-1 and J is TRBJ2-7, with a tentative D call TRBD2 (6 bases). The CDR3 sequence is 14 residues long. The V end lost 5 bases, the J end lost 5 bases, and 16 bases lay between the germline ends. Germline V gene data show CDR1 as MNHNS and CDR2 as SASEGT. CDR3 nucleotide sequence: TGTGCCAGCAGTTTAAGGAGGGGTAAGGACGAGCAGTACTTC. It translates to CASSLRRGKDEQYF.

The chain joins TRBV19 to TRBJ2-7; no definite D call. The V gene's germline CDR1 is LNHDA and CDR2 SQIVND (reference sequence). This CDR3 region has 15 residues. Trimming took off 4 bases at V and 0 bases at J, with 13 bases between the two ends. DNA of the CDR3: TGTGCCAGTAGTACAACAGTGGCTGTCTCCTACGAGCAGTACTTC. This codes for CASSTTVAVSYEQYF.

This chain uses TRBV30 with TRBJ2-7; D gene uncertain. The CDR3 spans 14 residues. V dropped 4 bases and J dropped 0 bases, with 13 bases sitting between them. From germline, CDR1 is GTSNPN and CDR2 SVGIG (reference sequence). CDR3 nucleotides: TGTGCCTGGAACACTGGCGCCCTCTCCTACGAGCAGTACTTC. Translated: CAWNTGALSYEQYF.

The chain employs TRBV15 and TRBJ2-7; TRBD1 aligns across 8 bases. With 2 bases clipped from V and 0 bases from J, the junction kept 9 bases outside the gene matches. Germline V lookup: CDR1 LNHNV, CDR2 YYDKDF (reference sequence). The CDR3 runs 17 residues. The CDR3 DNA sequence: TGTGCCACCAGCAGATCGAGGACAGGGTCAAGCTCCTACGAGCAGTACTTC. It translates to CATSRSRTGSSSYEQYF.

This chain links TRBV6-5 with TRBJ2-1; TRBD2 might be the D (5 bases). V shed 7 bases and J shed 7 bases, with 20 bases lying between them. The V gene's germline CDR1 is MNHEY and CDR2 SVGAGI. The CDR3 is 15 amino acids. CDR3 amino acids: CASTTIAGGWNEQFF. In DNA, the CDR3 is TGTGCCAGCACAACAATCGCGGGTGGGTGGAATGAGCAGTTCTTC.

This clone was picked up a small number of times. The chain combines TRBV27 with TRBJ1-2; 8 nucleotides agree with TRBD1. This CDR3 is built from 14 residues. The germline V gene encodes CDR1 MNHEY and CDR2 SMNVEV (reference sequence). With V trimmed by 5 bases and J by 6 bases, 8 bases remained unmatched. The CDR3 protein is CASSQGAGFDGYTF. CDR3 coding DNA: TGTGCCAGCAGTCAGGGGGCGGGTTTTGATGGCTACACCTTC.

This CDR3 reads CARSLDSLADEQYF. The CDR3, as DNA: TGTGCCAGAAGCTTGGACAGCCTAGCCGACGAGCAGTACTTC. This chain connects TRBV5-3 to TRBJ2-7; D might be TRBD2 (5 bases). TRBV5-3 carries the ORF label, with uncertain function. The CDR3 has 14 residues. V lost 0 bases and J 5 bases, leaving 12 bases between the germline ends.

This clone turned up a few times. This chain uses TRBV27 with TRBJ2-7; 7 bases map to TRBD1. Germline V lookup: CDR1 MNHEY, CDR2 SMNVEV (reference sequence). Trimming at V came to 0 bases and at J to 4 bases, leaving 6 bases not matched to a gene. The CDR3 sequence is 15 residues long. CDR3 sequence: CASSLSHRGGYEQYF. Here the CDR3 DNA reads TGTGCCAGCAGTTTATCTCACAGGGGCGGTTACGAGCAGTACTTC.

The chain employs TRBV6-1 and TRBJ1-1; no reliable D call. Trimming pared 2 bases from V and 3 bases from J, leaving 13 bases between. This CDR3 region has 15 residues. Germline V gene lookup returns CDR1 MNHNS and CDR2 SASEGT. The DNA for the CDR3 is TGTGCCAGCAGTGAAAGCTTTGGGGAATACACTGAAGCTTTCTTT. This translates into CASSESFGEYTEAFF.

This chain links TRBV11-3 with TRBJ2-1; D is unclear. The CDR3 contains 15 residues. CDR1 is SGHNT, CDR2 YENEEA, per germline. V lost 3 bases and J lost 2, with 11 bases in between. The CDR3 sequence: CASSFYLSPYNEQFF. CDR3 nucleotides: TGTGCCAGCAGCTTCTACTTATCCCCCTACAATGAGCAGTTCTTC.

This clone has only one observation. This chain connects TRBV7-3 to TRBJ1-1; D call uncertain. This CDR3 is 13 amino acids long. The V end lost 5 bases, the J end lost 1 base, and 8 bases lay between the germline ends. CDR1 and CDR2 (germline): SGHTA, FQGTGA. In DNA form, the CDR3 reads TGTGCCAGCAGCAGCTTAGGGAACACTGAAGCTTTCTTT. Protein: CASSSLGNTEAFF. The full variable domain, with the rest looked up from reference TRBV7-3 and TRBJ1-1, is GAGVSQTPSNKVTEKGKYVELRCDPISGHTALYWYRQSLGQGPEFLIYFQGTGAADDSGLPNDRFFAVRPEGSVSTLKIQRTERGDSAVYLCASSSLGNTEAFFGQGTRLTVV.

The V gene is TRBV7-9, the J gene TRBJ1-4; weak D call: TRBD1 (5 bases). The V end lost 1 base, the J end lost 4 bases, and 19 bases lay between the germline ends. From germline, CDR1 is SEHNR and CDR2 FQNEAQ (reference sequence). CDR3 length: 18 residues. In DNA form, the CDR3 reads TGTGCCAGCAGCTTAGTTGGGTTACCCTGGGGCTATAATGAAAAACTGTTTTTT. Its protein product is CASSLVGLPWGYNEKLFF.

This clone is a singleton in its sample. The genes are TRBV5-6 and TRBJ2-1; D might be TRBD2 (6 bases). The CDR3 sequence is 16 residues long. Trimming shortened V by 4 bases and J by 2 bases, and 16 bases separated the two germline ends. Germline CDR1 SGHDT, CDR2 YYEEEE. The CDR3 bases are TGTGCCAGCAGCCCGACCCCGGGAGCCGCCTACAATGAGCAGTTCTTC. Translated: CASSPTPGAAYNEQFF.

This chain links TRBV7-9 with TRBJ2-3; 12 positions match TRBD2. Germline CDR1 and CDR2: SEHNR and FQNEAQ (reference sequence). The ends lost 3 bases at V and 3 bases at J; junction bases unmatched: 4. This CDR3 has 16 amino acids. The CDR3 bases are TGTGCCAGCAGCTTGACTAGCGGGAGTGGAACAGATACGCAGTATTTT. Translating gives CASSLTSGSGTDTQYF.

This chain joins TRBV15 and TRBJ2-2; TRBD1 might be the D (5 bases). The CDR3 spans 13 residues. From germline, CDR1 is LNHNV and CDR2 YYDKDF (reference sequence). The V gene lost 1 base and the J gene lost 5 bases, with 5 bases spanning the gap. CDR3 amino acids: CATSRGQTGELFF. CDR3 sequence (DNA): TGTGCCACCAGCAGAGGACAGACCGGGGAGCTGTTTTTT. Combining the CDR3 with reference TRBV15 and TRBJ2-2 gives the whole variable domain DAMVIQNPRYQVTQFGKPVTLSCSQTLNHNVMYWYQQKSSQAPKLLFHYYDKDFNNEADTPDNFQSRRPNTSFCFLDIRSPGLGDTAMYLCATSRGQTGELFFGEGSRLTVL.

The genes are TRBV5-4 and TRBJ2-5, with 7 bases matching TRBD1. Germline lookup yields CDR1 SGHNT and CDR2 YYREEE (reference sequence). The J segment lost 2 bases and the V segment lost 4 bases, leaving 2 bases of the junction unmatched. The CDR3 sequence is 13 residues long. Here the CDR3 reads CASSGGQQETQYF. CDR3 coding DNA: TGTGCCAGCAGCGGGGGACAGCAAGAGACCCAGTACTTC.